The clone carrying this TCR beta chain was recorded a few times. Its specificity is not known. This specimen comes from a study of T cells after yellow fever vaccination. Study-wide results and caveats: Contamination by abundant bulk-population clonotypes could be present in FACS-sorted repertoires. At around 95% for CD4 and about 91% for CD8, most primary-vaccination clones showed up again after the booster.

Researchers made TCR cDNA using 5'RACE template switching, and this step added a universal primer site and UMIs. A single record per CDR3 protein comes from TCRdb applying MiXCR to the 5' RACE reads. This sample carries fewer than 450,000 distinct CDR3 sequences, approximately 10% of them seen once, and the ten largest clones take about 17%. This TCR derives from a man in his late teens or twenties who received the YFV17D yellow fever vaccine. Sequenced material: PBMCs, taken on the day of the first yellow fever vaccination.

Here the CDR3 DNA reads TGTGCCAGCAGCCAAGCTTGGGGGGGTGGGGACGAGCAGTACTTC. It specifies CASSQAWGGGDEQYF. This sequence joins TRBV3-1 and TRBJ2-7; the match to TRBD2 covers 7 bases. CDR1 LGHDT and CDR2 YNNKEL come from the germline V gene (reference sequence). The CDR3 has 15 residues. Unmatched junction bases numbered 8, after V lost 1 base and J lost 5 bases.